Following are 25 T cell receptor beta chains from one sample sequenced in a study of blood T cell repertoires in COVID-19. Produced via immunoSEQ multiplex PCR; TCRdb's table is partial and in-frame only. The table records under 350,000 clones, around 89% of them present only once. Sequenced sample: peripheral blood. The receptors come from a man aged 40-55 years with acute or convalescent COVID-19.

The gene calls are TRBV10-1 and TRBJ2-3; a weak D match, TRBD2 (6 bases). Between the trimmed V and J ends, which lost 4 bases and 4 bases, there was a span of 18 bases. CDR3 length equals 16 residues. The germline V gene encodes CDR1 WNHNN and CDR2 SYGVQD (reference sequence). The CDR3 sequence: CASSGPSGGYADTQYF. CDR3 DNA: TGCGCCAGCAGTGGGCCCTCCGGGGGATATGCAGATACGCAGTATTTT.

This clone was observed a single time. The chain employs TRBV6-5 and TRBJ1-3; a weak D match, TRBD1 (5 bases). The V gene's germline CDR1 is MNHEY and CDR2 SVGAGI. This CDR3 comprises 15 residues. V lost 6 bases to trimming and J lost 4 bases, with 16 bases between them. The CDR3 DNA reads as TGTGCCAGCAGAATGGACACCGGGCCCGGAAACACCATATATTTT. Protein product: CASRMDTGPGNTIYF.

CDR3 sequence (DNA): TGTGCCAGCACCAGGGGGTTCTATGGCTACACCTTC. Amino acid sequence: CASTRGFYGYTF. V usage is TRBV5-6 and J usage is TRBJ1-2; 7 bases line up with TRBD1. Germline CDR1 is SGHDT and CDR2 is YYEEEE. V dropped 6 bases and J dropped 4; count of bases not matched to a gene: 3. CDR3 length: 12 amino acids.

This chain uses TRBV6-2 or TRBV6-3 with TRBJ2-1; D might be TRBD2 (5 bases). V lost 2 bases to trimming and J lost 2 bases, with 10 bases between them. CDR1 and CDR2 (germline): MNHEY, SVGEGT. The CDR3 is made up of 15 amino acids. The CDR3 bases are TGTGCCAGCAGTTACGCGGGCGATGCCTACAATGAGCAGTTCTTC. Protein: CASSYAGDAYNEQFF.

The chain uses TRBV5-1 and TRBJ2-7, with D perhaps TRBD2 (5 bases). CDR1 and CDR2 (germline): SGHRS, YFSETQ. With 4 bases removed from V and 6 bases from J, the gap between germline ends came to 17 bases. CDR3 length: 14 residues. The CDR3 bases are TGCGCCAGCAGCCTCCCGACGGGAATAGGCGAGCAGTACTTC. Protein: CASSLPTGIGEQYF.

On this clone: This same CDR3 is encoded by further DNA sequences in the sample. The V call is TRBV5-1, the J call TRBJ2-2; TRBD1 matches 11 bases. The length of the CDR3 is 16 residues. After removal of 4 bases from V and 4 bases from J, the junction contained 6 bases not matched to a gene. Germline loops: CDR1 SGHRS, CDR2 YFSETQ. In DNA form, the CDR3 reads TGCGCCAGCAGCCCAGGACAGGGGGCGCGCACCGGGGAGCTGTTTTTT. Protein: CASSPGQGARTGELFF. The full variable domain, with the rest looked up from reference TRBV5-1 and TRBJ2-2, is KAGVTQTPRYLIKTRGQQVTLSCSPISGHRSVSWYQQTPGQGLQFLFEYFSETQRNKGNFPGRFSGRQFSNSRSEMNVSTLELGDSALYLCASSPGQGARTGELFFGEGSRLTVL.

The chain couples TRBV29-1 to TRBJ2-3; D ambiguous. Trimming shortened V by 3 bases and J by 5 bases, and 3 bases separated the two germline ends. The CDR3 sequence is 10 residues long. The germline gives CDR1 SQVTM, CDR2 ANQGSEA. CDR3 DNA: TGCAGCGTTGACGGAGATACGCAGTATTTT. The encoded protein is CSVDGDTQYF.

This chain's CDR3 is CASTTDRVNYGYTF. The CDR3 coding sequence is TGTGCCAGCACTACGGACAGGGTGAACTATGGCTACACCTTC. The chain carries TRBV2 and TRBJ1-2, with 8 bases matching TRBD1. There are 14 residues in the CDR3. V lost 7 bases to trimming and J lost 2 bases; unmatched junction nucleotides: 6. The germline V gene has CDR1 SNHLY and CDR2 FYNNEI.

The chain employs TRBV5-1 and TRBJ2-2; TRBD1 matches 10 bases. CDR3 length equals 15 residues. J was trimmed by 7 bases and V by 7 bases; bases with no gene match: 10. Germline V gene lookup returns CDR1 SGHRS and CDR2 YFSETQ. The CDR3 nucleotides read TGCGCCAGCGACTCCGGGACAGGGGTTGGCGGGGAGCTGTTTTTT. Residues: CASDSGTGVGGELFF.

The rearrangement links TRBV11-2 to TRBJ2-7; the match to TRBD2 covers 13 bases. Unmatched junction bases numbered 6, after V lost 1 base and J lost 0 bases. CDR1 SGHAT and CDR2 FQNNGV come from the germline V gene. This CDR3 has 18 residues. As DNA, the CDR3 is TGTGCCAGCAGCTTAGCACTAGCGGGGGGGTCCAGCTCCTACGAGCAGTACTTC. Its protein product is CASSLALAGGSSSYEQYF.

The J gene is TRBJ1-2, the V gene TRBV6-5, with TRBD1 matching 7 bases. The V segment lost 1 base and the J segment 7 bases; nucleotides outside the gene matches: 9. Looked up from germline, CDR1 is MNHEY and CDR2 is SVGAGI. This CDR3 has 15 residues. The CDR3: CASSYFPTGETGYTF. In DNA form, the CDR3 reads TGTGCCAGCAGTTACTTCCCCACAGGGGAAACTGGCTACACCTTC.

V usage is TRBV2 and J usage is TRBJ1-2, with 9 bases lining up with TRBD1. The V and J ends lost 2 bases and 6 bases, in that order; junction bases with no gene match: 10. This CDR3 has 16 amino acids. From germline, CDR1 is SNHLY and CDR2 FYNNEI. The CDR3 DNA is TGTGCCAGCAGTGAAAGGGGGAACAGGGGGCTCAATGGCTACACCTTC. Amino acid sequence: CASSERGNRGLNGYTF.

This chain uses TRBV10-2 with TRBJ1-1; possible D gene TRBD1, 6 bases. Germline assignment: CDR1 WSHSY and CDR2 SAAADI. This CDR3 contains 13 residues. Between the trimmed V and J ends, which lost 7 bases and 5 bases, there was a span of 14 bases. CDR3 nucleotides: TGCGCCAGCAAGAGGGGGAGAGGGACTGAAGCTTTCTTT. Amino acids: CASKRGRGTEAFF.

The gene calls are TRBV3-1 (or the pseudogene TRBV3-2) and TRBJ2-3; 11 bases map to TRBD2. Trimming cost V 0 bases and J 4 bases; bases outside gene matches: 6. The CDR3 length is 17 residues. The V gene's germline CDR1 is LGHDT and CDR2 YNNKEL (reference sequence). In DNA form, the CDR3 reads TGTGCCAGCAGCCAAGATCTCCCTAGCGGGGGGCCAGATACGCAGTATTTT. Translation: CASSQDLPSGGPDTQYF.

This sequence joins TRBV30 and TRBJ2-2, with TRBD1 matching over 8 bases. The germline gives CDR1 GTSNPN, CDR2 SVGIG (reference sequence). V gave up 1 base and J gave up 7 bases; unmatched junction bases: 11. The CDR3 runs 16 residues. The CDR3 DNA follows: TGTGCCTGGAGTGAATCCGGACAGGGTGGAGTCGGGGAGCTGTTTTTT. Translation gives CAWSESGQGGVGELFF.

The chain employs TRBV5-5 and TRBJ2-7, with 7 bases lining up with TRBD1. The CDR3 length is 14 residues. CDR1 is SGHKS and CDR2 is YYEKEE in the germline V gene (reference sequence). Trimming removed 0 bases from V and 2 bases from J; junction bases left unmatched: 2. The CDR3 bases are TGTGCCAGCAGCTTGGAGGGGGCCCCCTACGAGCAGTACTTC. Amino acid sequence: CASSLEGAPYEQYF.

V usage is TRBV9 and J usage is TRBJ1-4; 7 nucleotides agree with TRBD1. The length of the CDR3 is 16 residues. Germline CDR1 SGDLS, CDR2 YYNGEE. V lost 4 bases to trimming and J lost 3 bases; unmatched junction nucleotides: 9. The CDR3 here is CASSRGGGTANEKLFF. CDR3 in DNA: TGTGCCAGCAGCAGGGGTGGCGGGACAGCTAATGAAAAACTGTTTTTT.

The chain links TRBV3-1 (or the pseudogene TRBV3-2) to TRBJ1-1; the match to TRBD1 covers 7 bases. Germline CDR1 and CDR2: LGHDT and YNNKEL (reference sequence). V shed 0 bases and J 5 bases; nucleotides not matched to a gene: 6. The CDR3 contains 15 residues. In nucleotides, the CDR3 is TGTGCCAGCAGCCAAGACACAGGGGCGAAAACTGAAGCTTTCTTT. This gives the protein CASSQDTGAKTEAFF.

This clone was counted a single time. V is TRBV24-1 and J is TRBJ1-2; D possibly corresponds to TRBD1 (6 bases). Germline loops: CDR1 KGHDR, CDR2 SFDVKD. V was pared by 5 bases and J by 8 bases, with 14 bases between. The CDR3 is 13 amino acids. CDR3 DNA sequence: TGTGCCACCAGTGCGGCAGGGGCTAGCGGCTACACCTTC. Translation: CATSAAGASGYTF.

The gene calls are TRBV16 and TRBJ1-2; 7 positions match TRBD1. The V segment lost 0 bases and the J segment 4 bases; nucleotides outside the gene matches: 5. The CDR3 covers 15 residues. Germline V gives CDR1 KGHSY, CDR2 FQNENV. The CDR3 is CASSQSVQGVYGYTF. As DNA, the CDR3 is TGTGCCAGCAGCCAATCGGTGCAGGGGGTCTATGGCTACACCTTC. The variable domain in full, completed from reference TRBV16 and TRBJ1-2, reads GEEVAQTPKHLVRGEGQKAKLYCAPIKGHSYVFWYQQVLKNEFKFLISFQNENVFDETGMPKERFSAKCLPNSPCSLEIQATKLEDSAVYFCASSQSVQGVYGYTFGSGTRLTVV.

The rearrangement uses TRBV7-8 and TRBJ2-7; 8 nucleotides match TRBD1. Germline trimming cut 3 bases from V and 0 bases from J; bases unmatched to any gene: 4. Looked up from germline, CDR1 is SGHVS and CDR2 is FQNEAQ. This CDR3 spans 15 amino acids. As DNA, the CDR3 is TGTGCCAGCAGCTTCCAGGGACAGGTCTCCTACGAGCAGTACTTC. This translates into CASSFQGQVSYEQYF.

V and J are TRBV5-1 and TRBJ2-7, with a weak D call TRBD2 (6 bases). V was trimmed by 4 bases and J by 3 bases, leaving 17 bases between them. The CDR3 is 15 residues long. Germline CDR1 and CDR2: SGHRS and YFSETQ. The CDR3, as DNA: TGCGCCAGCAGCCCACGCAGTAGCGGATTCTACGAGCAGTACTTC. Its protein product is CASSPRSSGFYEQYF.

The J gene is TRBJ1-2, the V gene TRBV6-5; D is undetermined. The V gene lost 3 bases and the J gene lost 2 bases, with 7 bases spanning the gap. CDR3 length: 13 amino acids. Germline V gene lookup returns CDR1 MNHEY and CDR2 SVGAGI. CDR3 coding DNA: TGTGCCAGCAGTTATTTGGCCAACTATGGCTACACCTTC. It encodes CASSYLANYGYTF.

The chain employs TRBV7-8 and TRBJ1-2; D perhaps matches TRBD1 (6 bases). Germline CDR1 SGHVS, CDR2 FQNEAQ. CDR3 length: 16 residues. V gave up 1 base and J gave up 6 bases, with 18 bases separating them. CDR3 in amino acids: CASSLVGGALSDGYTF. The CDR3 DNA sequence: TGTGCCAGCAGCTTAGTTGGGGGGGCGCTGTCAGATGGCTACACCTTC.

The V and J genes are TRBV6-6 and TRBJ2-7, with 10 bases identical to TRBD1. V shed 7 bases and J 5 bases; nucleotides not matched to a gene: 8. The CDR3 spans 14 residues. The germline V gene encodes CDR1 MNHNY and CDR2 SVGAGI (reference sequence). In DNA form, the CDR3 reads TGTGCCAGCAATAACCGGGACAGGGGCGACGAGCAGTACTTC. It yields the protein CASNNRDRGDEQYF.